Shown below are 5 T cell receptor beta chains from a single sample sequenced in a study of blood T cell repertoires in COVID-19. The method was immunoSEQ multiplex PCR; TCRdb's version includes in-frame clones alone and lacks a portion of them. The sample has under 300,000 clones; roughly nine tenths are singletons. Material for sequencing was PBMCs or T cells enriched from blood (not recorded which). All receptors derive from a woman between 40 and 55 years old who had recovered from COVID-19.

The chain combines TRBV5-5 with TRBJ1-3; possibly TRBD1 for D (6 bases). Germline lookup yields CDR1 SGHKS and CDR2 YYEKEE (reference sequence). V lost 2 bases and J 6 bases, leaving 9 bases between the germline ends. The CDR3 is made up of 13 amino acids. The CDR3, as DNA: TGTGCCAGCAGCTTCGGGACACTAAACACCATATATTTT. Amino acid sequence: CASSFGTLNTIYF.

CDR3 coding DNA: TGCGCCAGCAGCCCTGCCCCGGGACAGGGATTCAATGAGCAGTTCTTC. This sequence encodes CASSPAPGQGFNEQFF. The chain combines TRBV4-1 with TRBJ2-1; TRBD1 matches at 9 bases. CDR1 is MGHRA, CDR2 YSYEKL, per germline. Trimming took 4 bases from V and 6 from J; bases not matched to a gene: 10. There are 16 residues in the CDR3.

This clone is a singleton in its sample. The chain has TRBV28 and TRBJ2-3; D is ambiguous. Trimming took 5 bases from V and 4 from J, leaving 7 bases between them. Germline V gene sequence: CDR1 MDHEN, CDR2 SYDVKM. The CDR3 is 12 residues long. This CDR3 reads CASSMSSDTQYF. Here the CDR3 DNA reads TGTGCCAGCAGTATGTCGTCAGATACGCAGTATTTT.

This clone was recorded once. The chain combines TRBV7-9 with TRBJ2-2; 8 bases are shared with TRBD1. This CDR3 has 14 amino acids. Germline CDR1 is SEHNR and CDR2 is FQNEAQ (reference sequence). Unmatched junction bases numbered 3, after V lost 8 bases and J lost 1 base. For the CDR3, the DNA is TGTGCCAGCCGCGGACAGGGGAACACCGGGGAGCTGTTTTTT. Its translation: CASRGQGNTGELFF.

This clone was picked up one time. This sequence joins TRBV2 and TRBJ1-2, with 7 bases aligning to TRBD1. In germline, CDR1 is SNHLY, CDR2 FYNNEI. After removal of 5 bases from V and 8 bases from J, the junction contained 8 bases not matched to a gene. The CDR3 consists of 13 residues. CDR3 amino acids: CASSPGQAGGYTF. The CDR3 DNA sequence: TGTGCCAGCAGTCCCGGACAGGCGGGGGGCTACACCTTC.